The clone carrying this T cell receptor (beta chain) turned up a few times. Trimming removed 6 bases from V and 3 bases from J, with 15 bases in between. The CDR3 sequence is 14 residues long. Germline values: CDR1 SNHLY, CDR2 FYNNEI. The data are from a study of cytomegalovirus exposure and HLA in healthy donors. This PCR relied on a set of 60 Vbeta primers and 13 Jbeta primers. Some clones are missing from TCRdb's copy, which holds only in-frame ones; the method was immunoSEQ multiplex PCR. The sample includes roughly 180,000 clones, roughly 80% of them seen just once. V gene TRBV2 combines with J gene TRBJ2-7; maybe TRBD1 (5 bases). This sequence was found in a man aged 40-49 years in good health and CMV-seronegative. The sequenced sample was PBMCs. The CDR3 sequence is CASRQDRPYYEQYF. The CDR3, as DNA: TGTGCCAGCAGGCAAGACAGACCATACTACGAGCAGTACTTC.